This TCR beta chain was observed in a study of T cells in Graves' hyperthyroidism and ophthalmopathy. CDR3 length equals 16 residues. The V gene end was trimmed by 1 base and the J gene end by 9 bases; junction bases not matched to a gene: 7. CDR1 and CDR2 from the germline V gene are SEHNR and FQNEAQ (reference sequence). Ten or more counts support this clonotype. Regions amplified from RNA transcripts were the TCR beta CDR3 regions. First-round RT-PCR with HTBI primers amplified the TCR CDR3 region. TCRdb recomputed calls from the multiplex PCR reads with MiXCR, one row per CDR3 protein. This table holds approximately 430,000 distinct CDR3 sequences, 15% to 18% found once.

The chain links TRBV7-9 to TRBJ2-1, with 12 nucleotides matching TRBD2. The specimen was blood. This clonotype was obtained from a woman between 18 and 29 years old with Graves' hyperthyroidism. The CDR3 is CASSLVTSGRYSEQFF. The DNA of the CDR3 is TGTGCCAGCAGCTTAGTTACTAGCGGGAGGTATTCTGAGCAGTTCTTC.